This TCR beta chain was obtained from a study of blood T cell repertoires in COVID-19. Overall study context: From T cells, B-cell-depleted T cells, or PBMCs came the material, which was cDNA or gDNA.

With 1 base removed from V and 8 bases from J, the gap between germline ends came to 11 bases. Germline CDR1 and CDR2: MGHDK and SYGVNS. The CDR3 length is 13 residues. Authors' processing steps: For nucleated cells, counts were estimated from reference gene primer amplification. Assay: immunoSEQ multiplex PCR; the TCRdb copy retains only in-frame clones and omits some. V and J calls and clone size follow that table, whereas D and trimming were derived from the DNA. Of fewer than 500,000 clones listed, around nine tenths are singletons. The gene calls are TRBV25-1 and TRBJ1-2; possible D gene TRBD1, 5 bases. The source of this sequence is a woman under 40 with acute or convalescent COVID-19. The sequenced sample was peripheral blood. The CDR3 reads CASSELSGDGYTF. The CDR3 nucleotides are TGTGCCAGCAGTGAATTGTCGGGGGACGGCTACACCTTC.